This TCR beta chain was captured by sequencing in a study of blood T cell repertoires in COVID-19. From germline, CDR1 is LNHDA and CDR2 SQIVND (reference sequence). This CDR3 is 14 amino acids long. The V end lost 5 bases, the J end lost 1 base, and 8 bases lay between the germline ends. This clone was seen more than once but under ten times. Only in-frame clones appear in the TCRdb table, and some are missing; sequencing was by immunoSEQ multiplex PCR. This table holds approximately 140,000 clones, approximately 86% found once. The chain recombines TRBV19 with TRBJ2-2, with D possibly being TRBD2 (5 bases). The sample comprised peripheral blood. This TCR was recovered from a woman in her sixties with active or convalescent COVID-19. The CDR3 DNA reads TGTGCCAGTAGTTTCGGGGTGAACACCGGGGAGCTGTTTTTT. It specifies CASSFGVNTGELFF.